Below, 25 T cell receptor beta chains from the same sample are listed, as sequenced in a study of cytomegalovirus exposure and HLA in healthy donors. Vbeta (60) and Jbeta (13) primers were used in the PCR. The table came from immunoSEQ multiplex PCR; TCRdb's copy has only in-frame clones and leaves some out. The sample consists of fewer than 250,000 clones, about 87% of them appearing once. Sequencing was performed on PBMCs. All receptors come from a woman aged 18-29 years in good health and CMV-seronegative.

The rearrangement uses TRBV27 and TRBJ2-3; 10 nucleotides agree with TRBD1. CDR3 length equals 16 residues. J gave up 0 bases and V 4 bases, and 4 bases lay outside the gene matches. Germline V lookup: CDR1 MNHEY, CDR2 SMNVEV (reference sequence). The CDR3, as DNA: TGTGCCAGCAGTTCCCGGACAGGGGGAAGCACAGATACGCAGTATTTT. It encodes CASSSRTGGSTDTQYF.

This rearrangement joins TRBV10-3 to TRBJ2-3; D uncertain. Between the trimmed V and J ends, which lost 10 bases and 0 bases, there was a span of 11 bases. The CDR3 is 13 residues long. CDR1 and CDR2 (germline): ENHRY, SYGVKD. Here the CDR3 reads CASQTVSTDTQYF. CDR3 nucleotide sequence: TGTGCCAGCCAAACAGTTAGCACAGATACGCAGTATTTT.

Here the CDR3 DNA reads TGTGCCAGCAGTTCCTCCAATGGCTGGGCTTTCTTT. This sequence encodes CASSSSNGWAFF. The chain employs TRBV28 and TRBJ1-1; D is uncertain. The CDR3 is made up of 12 amino acids. In germline, CDR1 is MDHEN, CDR2 SYDVKM. The germline V and J ends were trimmed by 4 bases and 11 bases, with 14 bases remaining between them. Full variable domain (remainder filled in from reference TRBV28 and TRBJ1-1): DVKVTQSSRYLVKRTGEKVFLECVQDMDHENMFWYRQDPGLGLRLIYFSYDVKMKEKGDIPEGYSVSREKKERFSLILESASTNQTSMYLCASSSSNGWAFFGQGTRLTVV.

The chain has TRBV7-8 and TRBJ1-1, with unresolved D. This CDR3 region has 13 residues. The V gene's germline CDR1 is SGHVS and CDR2 FQNEAQ. Trimming cost V 4 bases and J 0 bases, with 6 bases left between them. This chain's CDR3 is CASSSRLNTEAFF. The CDR3 coding sequence is TGTGCCAGCAGCTCGCGGTTGAACACTGAAGCTTTCTTT.

V and J are TRBV28 and TRBJ2-7; D is unresolved. The germline V gene encodes CDR1 MDHEN and CDR2 SYDVKM. The ends were cut back, 2 bases at V and 5 bases at J, with 10 bases in the middle. The CDR3 spans 13 residues. This CDR3 reads CASSLIPRDEQYF. CDR3 in DNA: TGTGCCAGCAGTTTAATCCCTCGGGACGAGCAGTACTTC.

The genes are TRBV18 and TRBJ2-3; TRBD1 aligns across 8 bases. V gave up 6 bases and J gave up 3 bases; unmatched junction bases: 8. This CDR3 comprises 15 residues. CDR1 KGHSH and CDR2 LQKENI come from the germline V gene. The CDR3 DNA is TGTGCCAGCTCCCGCAGGGGGCAAGGGACAGATACGCAGTATTTT. Its protein is CASSRRGQGTDTQYF.

The rearrangement links TRBV7-3 to TRBJ1-1, with TRBD1 identical over 8 bases. This CDR3 is built from 14 residues. After removal of 5 bases from V and 4 bases from J, the junction contained 6 bases not matched to a gene. The germline CDR1 and CDR2 sequences are SGHTA and FQGTGA. CDR3 DNA sequence: TGTGCCAGCAGCGCGCAGGGGGCAGTCACTGAAGCTTTCTTT. Its translation is CASSAQGAVTEAFF. Filled out from reference TRBV7-3 and TRBJ1-1, the complete variable domain reads GAGVSQTPSNKVTEKGKYVELRCDPISGHTALYWYRQSLGQGPEFLIYFQGTGAADDSGLPNDRFFAVRPEGSVSTLKIQRTERGDSAVYLCASSAQGAVTEAFFGQGTRLTVV.

The CDR3 sequence: CASSPMTGVGNTIYF. The CDR3 DNA sequence: TGTGCCAGCAGTCCGATGACAGGGGTCGGAAACACCATATATTTT. The chain links TRBV6-1 to TRBJ1-3; TRBD1 aligns across 8 bases. J lost 4 bases, V lost 5 bases, and 7 bases had no gene match. Germline loops: CDR1 MNHNS, CDR2 SASEGT. The CDR3 length is 15 residues.

The chain recombines TRBV6-5 with TRBJ1-1; D is ambiguous. Germline V lookup: CDR1 MNHEY, CDR2 SVGAGI. Trimming shortened V by 11 bases and J by 4 bases, and 5 bases separated the two germline ends. The CDR3 contains 9 residues. The DNA for the CDR3 is TGTGCCGTCGGCACTGAAGCTTTCTTT. Its protein product is CAVGTEAFF.

The chain joins TRBV11-1 to TRBJ2-7; D is uncertain. The CDR3 runs to 17 residues. Deletions cut 1 base from V and 0 bases from J, with 16 bases between. Germline V gene lookup returns CDR1 SGHAT and CDR2 FQDESV (reference sequence). The CDR3 region has the DNA TGTGCCAGCAGCTTAGGAGGTCCATCACATATCTCCTACGAGCAGTACTTC. Protein: CASSLGGPSHISYEQYF.

The J gene is TRBJ2-5, the V gene TRBV6-1, with 7 bases matching TRBD2. Germline values: CDR1 MNHNS, CDR2 SASEGT. The CDR3 is 14 residues long. V was pared by 7 bases and J by 5 bases, with 10 bases of the junction left unmatched. CDR3 in DNA: TGTGCCAGCACGAGGTGGGAGGGCGGGGAGACCCAGTACTTC. It specifies CASTRWEGGETQYF.

The rearrangement links TRBV7-3 to TRBJ1-1; D gene uncertain. This CDR3 contains 14 residues. The V end was cut by 4 bases, the J end by 4 bases, with 13 bases between. Germline assignment: CDR1 SGHTA and CDR2 FQGTGA. CDR3 sequence: CASSSPGWGTEAFF. The CDR3 DNA reads TGTGCCAGCAGCTCCCCGGGGTGGGGCACTGAAGCTTTCTTT.

This CDR3 is CASSSGTASYEQYF. CDR3 in DNA: TGTGCCAGCAGTTCCGGGACAGCCTCCTACGAGCAGTACTTC. V gene TRBV5-4 combines with J gene TRBJ2-7; 7 positions match TRBD1. CDR1 is SGHNT, CDR2 YYREEE, per germline (reference sequence). V gave up 5 bases and J gave up 0 bases; unmatched junction bases: 5. The CDR3 spans 14 residues.

This chain uses TRBV19 with TRBJ2-5; 7 positions agree with TRBD2. The CDR3 sequence is 15 residues long. V was clipped by 1 base and J by 5 bases; unmatched bases: 7. The germline CDR1 and CDR2 sequences are LNHDA and SQIVND (reference sequence). The CDR3 loop is CASSIGGGSRETQYF. DNA of the CDR3: TGTGCCAGTAGTATAGGGGGCGGGAGTAGGGAGACCCAGTACTTC.

The chain joins TRBV28 to TRBJ1-2; D unclear. The germline gives CDR1 MDHEN, CDR2 SYDVKM. The ends were cut back, 5 bases at V and 11 bases at J, with 12 bases in the middle. This CDR3 is built from 11 residues. This CDR3 is CASSLSLRYTF. For the CDR3, the DNA is TGTGCCAGCAGTCTCTCATTGCGATACACCTTC.

The chain recombines TRBV5-4 with TRBJ1-1; no clear D gene. The V and J ends lost 0 bases and 1 base respectively, with 7 bases between them. CDR1 and CDR2 from the germline V gene are SGHNT and YYREEE (reference sequence). The CDR3 spans 14 residues. CDR3 loop: CASSLGGQNTEAFF. The CDR3 region has the DNA TGTGCCAGCAGCTTGGGTGGGCAGAACACTGAAGCTTTCTTT.

This clone appeared once. The CDR3 DNA follows: TGTGCCAGTAGTCCGAGGTTACCGAACACTGAAGCTTTCTTT. This sequence encodes CASSPRLPNTEAFF. The chain recombines TRBV19 with TRBJ1-1; D unresolved. This CDR3 region has 14 residues. V was trimmed by 5 bases and J by 1 base, leaving 11 bases between them. CDR1 and CDR2 (germline): LNHDA, SQIVND (reference sequence).

V and J are TRBV6-5 and TRBJ1-2, with TRBD1 matching over 9 bases. V trimming: 8 bases; J trimming: 2 bases; junction bases outside the gene matches: 0. The CDR3 extends over 12 amino acids. Germline-derived CDR1 and CDR2 are MNHEY and SVGAGI. CDR3 protein: CASGTGNYGYTF. DNA of the CDR3: TGTGCCAGCGGGACAGGGAACTATGGCTACACCTTC.

The chain couples TRBV6-5 to TRBJ1-5; tentatively, D is TRBD1 (5 bases). The germline CDR1 and CDR2 sequences are MNHEY and SVGAGI. The CDR3 covers 14 residues. The V and J ends lost 2 bases and 6 bases respectively, with 11 bases between them. The CDR3 sequence is CASSYRGGSQPQHF. In nucleotides, the CDR3 is TGTGCCAGCAGTTACCGGGGGGGTAGTCAGCCCCAGCATTTT.

The genes are TRBV28 and TRBJ2-7, with a tentative D call TRBD1 (5 bases). CDR3 length: 15 residues. The germline V gene encodes CDR1 MDHEN and CDR2 SYDVKM. V was trimmed by 3 bases and J by 5 bases, leaving 17 bases between them. CDR3 in amino acids: CASSFLETVFHEQYF. The CDR3 DNA sequence: TGTGCCAGCAGTTTTCTTGAGACAGTTTTCCACGAGCAGTACTTC.

A word on this clone: The junction departs from the called germline gene at one end, perhaps through a read error. This sequence joins TRBV2 and TRBJ1-5; a weak D match, TRBD1 (6 bases). The CDR3 has 15 amino acids. The germline V gene encodes CDR1 SNHLY and CDR2 FYNNEI. The CDR3 DNA follows: TGTACCAGCAGTCGCCAGGGGACCGGCAAGAGGCCCCAGCATTTT. Its translation is CTSSRQGTGKRPQHF.

This clone was seen more than once but under ten times. J is TRBJ2-7 and V is TRBV4-1; weak D call: TRBD1 (6 bases). The CDR3 covers 16 residues. CDR1 is MGHRA, CDR2 YSYEKL, per germline. Deletions cut 0 bases from V and 3 bases from J, with 15 bases between. The CDR3 sequence is CASSQDVGQGSYEQYF. The DNA of the CDR3 is TGCGCCAGCAGCCAAGATGTAGGCCAGGGGAGCTACGAGCAGTACTTC.

The V and J genes are TRBV28 and TRBJ2-3, with D possibly being TRBD2 (5 bases). The germline V gene has CDR1 MDHEN and CDR2 SYDVKM. V lost 3 bases and J lost 5, with 9 bases in between. There are 13 residues in the CDR3. The CDR3 DNA reads TGTGCCAGCAGTTTCAACGGGAAAGATACGCAGTATTTT. Protein sequence: CASSFNGKDTQYF. Combining the CDR3 with reference TRBV28 and TRBJ2-3 gives the whole variable domain DVKVTQSSRYLVKRTGEKVFLECVQDMDHENMFWYRQDPGLGLRLIYFSYDVKMKEKGDIPEGYSVSREKKERFSLILESASTNQTSMYLCASSFNGKDTQYFGPGTRLTVL.

The chain employs TRBV9 and TRBJ1-2, with D perhaps matching TRBD1 (6 bases). Germline loops: CDR1 SGDLS, CDR2 YYNGEE. V lost 3 bases and J lost 0, with 15 bases in between. This CDR3 contains 16 residues. CDR3 bases: TGTGCCAGCAGCGCGGGGGGCCAGGCAGCTAACTATGGCTACACCTTC. Residues: CASSAGGQAANYGYTF.

This clone was found a few times. The chain employs TRBV2 and TRBJ1-1, with D perhaps matching TRBD1 (5 bases). V was cut by 4 bases and J by 0 bases, with 9 bases left in between. CDR1 is SNHLY, CDR2 FYNNEI, per germline. The CDR3 totals 14 residues. Here the CDR3 DNA reads TGTGCCAGCAGTGGGGACTTACTGAACACTGAAGCTTTCTTT. It translates to CASSGDLLNTEAFF. The full variable domain, with the rest looked up from reference TRBV2 and TRBJ1-1, is EPEVTQTPSHQVTQMGQEVILRCVPISNHLYFYWYRQILGQKVEFLVSFYNNEISEKSEIFDDQFSVERPDGSNFTLKIRSTKLEDSAMYFCASSGDLLNTEAFFGQGTRLTVV.